This T cell receptor beta chain was obtained from a study of T cells in Graves' hyperthyroidism and ophthalmopathy. The PBMCs were taken from roughly 9.3 ml of fresh peripheral blood. Amplified TCR beta CDR3 regions derived from RNA transcripts. During a first-round RT-PCR of the TCR CDR3, the HTBI primer set was used. TCRdb re-analysed the multiplex PCR reads in MiXCR, keeping a single row per CDR3 protein. The top ten hold more than 25% of the sample, which has around 720,000 distinct CDR3 sequences, about a third seen once. Germline-derived CDR1 and CDR2 are SGHDN and FVKESK. This CDR3 comprises 14 residues. V was trimmed by 5 bases and J by 3 bases, leaving 14 bases between them.

Sequenced: blood. This receptor was taken from a woman in her forties with Graves' hyperthyroidism. The chain has TRBV14 and TRBJ2-7, with D uncertain. Written as DNA, the CDR3 is TGTGCCAGCAGCTTCGGGCGGTTAGACTACGAGCAGTACTTC. It yields the protein CASSFGRLDYEQYF.